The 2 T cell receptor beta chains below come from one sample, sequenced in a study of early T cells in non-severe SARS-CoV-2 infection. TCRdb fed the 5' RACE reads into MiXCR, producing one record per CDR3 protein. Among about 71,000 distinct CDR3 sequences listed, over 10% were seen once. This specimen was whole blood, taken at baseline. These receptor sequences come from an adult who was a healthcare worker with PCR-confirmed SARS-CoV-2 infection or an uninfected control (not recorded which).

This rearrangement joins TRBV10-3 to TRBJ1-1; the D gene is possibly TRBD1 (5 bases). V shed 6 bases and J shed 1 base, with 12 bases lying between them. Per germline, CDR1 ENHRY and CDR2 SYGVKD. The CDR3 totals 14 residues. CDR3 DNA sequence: TGTGCCATCAGCGGGGGAACGACGAACACTGAAGCTTTCTTT. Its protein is CAISGGTTNTEAFF.

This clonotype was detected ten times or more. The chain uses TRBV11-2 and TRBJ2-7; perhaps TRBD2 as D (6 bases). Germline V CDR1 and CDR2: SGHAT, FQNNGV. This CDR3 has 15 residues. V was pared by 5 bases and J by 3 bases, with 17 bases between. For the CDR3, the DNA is TGTGCCAGCAGCCCCCAACACGGGACTTACTACGAGCAGTACTTC. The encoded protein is CASSPQHGTYYEQYF.